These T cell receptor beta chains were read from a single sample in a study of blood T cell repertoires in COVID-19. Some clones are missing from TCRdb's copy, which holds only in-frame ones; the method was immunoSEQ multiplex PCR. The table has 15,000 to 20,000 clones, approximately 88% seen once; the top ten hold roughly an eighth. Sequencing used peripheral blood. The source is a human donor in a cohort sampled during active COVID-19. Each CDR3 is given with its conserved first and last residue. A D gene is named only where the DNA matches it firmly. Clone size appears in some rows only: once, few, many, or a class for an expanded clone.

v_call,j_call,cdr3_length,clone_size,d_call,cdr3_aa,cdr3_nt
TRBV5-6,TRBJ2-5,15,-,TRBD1,CASSLVLTGEETQYF,TGTGCCAGCAGCTTGGTGTTGACAGGGGAAGAGACCCAGTACTTC
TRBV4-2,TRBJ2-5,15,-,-,CASSRRAGIPETQYF,TGTGCCAGCAGCCGGCGAGCCGGGATCCCTGAGACCCAGTACTTC
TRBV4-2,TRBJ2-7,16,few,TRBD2,CASSQTLAGYYYEQYF,TGTGCCAGCAGCCAGACGTTAGCGGGGTATTACTACGAGCAGTACTTC
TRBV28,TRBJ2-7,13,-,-,CASSLAGFYEQYF,TGTGCCAGCAGTTTAGCGGGGTTCTACGAGCAGTACTTC
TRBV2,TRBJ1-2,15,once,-,CASSERRAIRRGYTF,TGTGCCAGCAGTGAAAGGAGGGCAATCAGACGTGGCTACACCTTC
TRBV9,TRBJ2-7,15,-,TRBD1,CASSTRTGSSYEQYF,TGTGCCAGCAGCACACGGACAGGGAGCTCCTACGAGCAGTACTTC
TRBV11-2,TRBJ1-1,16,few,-,CASSLILQTYNTEAFF,TGTGCCAGCAGCTTAATCCTCCAAACATATAACACTGAAGCTTTCTTT
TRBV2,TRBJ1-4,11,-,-,CATGRGEKLFF,TGTGCCACCGGGCGGGGTGAAAAACTGTTTTTT
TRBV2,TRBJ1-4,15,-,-,CASSVRAGSNEKLFF,TGTGCCAGCAGTGTCCGCGCGGGTTCTAATGAAAAACTGTTTTTT
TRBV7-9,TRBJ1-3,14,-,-,CASSLEWSLNTIYF,TGTGCCAGCAGCTTAGAATGGAGTTTAAACACCATATATTTT
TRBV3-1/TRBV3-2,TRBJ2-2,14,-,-,CASSQSSTSGELFF,TGTGCCAGCAGCCAGTCTAGCACCTCCGGGGAGCTGTTTTTT
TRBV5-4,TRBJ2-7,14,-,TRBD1,CASSDRGDFYEQYF,TGTGCCAGCAGCGACAGGGGGGACTTCTACGAGCAGTACTTC
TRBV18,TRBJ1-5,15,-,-,CASSPAGGSNQPQHF,TGTGCCAGCTCACCCGCCGGGGGTAGCAATCAGCCCCAGCATTTT
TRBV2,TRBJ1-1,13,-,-,CASSAMRNTEAFF,TGTGCCAGCAGTGCAATGAGGAACACTGAAGCTTTCTTT
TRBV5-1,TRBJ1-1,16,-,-,CASSLEAGVLDTEAFF,TGCGCCAGCAGCTTGGAGGCAGGGGTTTTGGACACTGAAGCTTTCTTT
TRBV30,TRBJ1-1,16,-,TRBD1,CAWNTGGRGKNTEAFF,TGTGCCTGGAACACAGGGGGCAGGGGAAAGAACACTGAAGCTTTCTTT
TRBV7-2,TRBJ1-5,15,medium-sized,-,CASSIVGVPNQPQHF,TGTGCCAGCAGTATAGTGGGCGTCCCCAATCAGCCCCAGCATTTT
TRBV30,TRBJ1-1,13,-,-,CAWSVGGDIEAFF,TGTGCCTGGAGTGTGGGGGGGGACATTGAAGCTTTCTTT
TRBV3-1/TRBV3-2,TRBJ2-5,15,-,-,CASSQDGSASETQYF,TGTGCCAGCAGCCAAGATGGGAGCGCCTCGGAGACCCAGTACTTC
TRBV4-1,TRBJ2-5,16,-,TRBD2,CASSQEAAGGRQTQYF,TGCGCCAGCAGCCAAGAGGCGGCGGGGGGCCGGCAGACCCAGTACTTC
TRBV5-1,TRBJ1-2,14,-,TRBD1,CASSYGQGTYGYTF,TGCGCCAGCAGCTACGGACAGGGGACCTATGGCTACACCTTC
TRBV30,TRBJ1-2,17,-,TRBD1,CAWRSTGYFSHNYGYTF,TGTGCCTGGAGATCGACAGGGTATTTTTCACATAACTATGGCTACACCTTC
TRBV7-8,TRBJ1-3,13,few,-,CASTTASGNTIYF,TGTGCCAGCACCACAGCCTCTGGAAACACCATATATTTT
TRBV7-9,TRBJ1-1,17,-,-,CASSLVRGLSFNTEAFF,TGTGCCAGCAGCTTAGTAAGGGGACTTTCTTTCAACACTGAAGCTTTCTTT
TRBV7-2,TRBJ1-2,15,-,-,CASSSPSGANYGYTF,TGTGCCAGCAGCTCCCCGTCGGGGGCTAACTATGGCTACACCTTC
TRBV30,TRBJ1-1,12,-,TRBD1,CAFYRGNTEAFF,TGTGCCTTCTACAGGGGGAACACTGAAGCTTTCTTT
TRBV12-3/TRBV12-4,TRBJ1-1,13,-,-,CASRITTNTEAFF,TGTGCCAGCAGAATCACAACGAACACTGAAGCTTTCTTT
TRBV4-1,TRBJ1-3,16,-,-,CASSPAWSRSGNTIYF,TGCGCCAGCAGCCCCGCGTGGAGCCGGTCTGGAAACACCATATATTTT
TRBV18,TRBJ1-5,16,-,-,CASSNDRAGDDQPQHF,TGTGCCAGCTCAAATGACCGGGCAGGGGATGATCAGCCCCAGCATTTT
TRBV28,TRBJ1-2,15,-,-,CASCPLTGANYGYTF,TGTGCCAGCTGCCCTCTGACAGGAGCAAACTATGGCTACACCTTC
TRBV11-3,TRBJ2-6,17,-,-,CASSLGPPGAGANVLTF,TGTGCCAGCAGCTTAGGCCCGCCGGGGGCTGGGGCCAACGTCCTGACTTTC
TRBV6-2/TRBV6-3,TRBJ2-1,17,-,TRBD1,CASSLWAGTGKSHEQFF,TGTGCCAGCAGTTTATGGGCTGGGACAGGGAAATCGCATGAGCAGTTCTTC
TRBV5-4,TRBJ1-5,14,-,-,CASSHGGDNQPQHF,TGTGCCAGCAGCCATGGCGGGGACAATCAGCCCCAGCATTTT
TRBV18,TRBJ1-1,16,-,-,CASSQSLTGMNTEAFF,TGTGCCAGCTCACAATCCCTCACAGGGATGAACACTGAAGCTTTCTTT
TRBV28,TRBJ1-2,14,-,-,CASSFGSFNYGYTF,TGTGCCAGCAGTTTCGGGTCCTTTAACTATGGCTACACCTTC
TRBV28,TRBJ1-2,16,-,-,CASSFFGGRLYYGYTF,TGTGCCAGCAGTTTTTTCGGGGGAAGGTTATACTATGGCTACACCTTC
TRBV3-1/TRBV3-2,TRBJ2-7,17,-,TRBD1,CASSQDRGDSPTYEQYF,TGTGCCAGCAGCCAAGATCGAGGGGACAGCCCTACCTACGAGCAGTACTTC
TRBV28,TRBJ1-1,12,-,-,CASSPRHLEAFF,TGTGCCAGCAGTCCGAGACACCTCGAAGCTTTCTTT
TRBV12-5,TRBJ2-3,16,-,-,CASGLVGRGDMPTQYF,TGTGCTAGTGGTTTGGTAGGACGGGGGGACATGCCCACGCAGTATTTT
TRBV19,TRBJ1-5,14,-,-,CASAHQRANQPQHF,TGTGCCTCGGCCCATCAGCGTGCTAATCAGCCCCAGCATTTT
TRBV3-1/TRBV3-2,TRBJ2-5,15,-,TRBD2,CASSLGVLAQETQYF,TGTGCCAGCAGCCTGGGGGTACTAGCGCAAGAGACCCAGTACTTC
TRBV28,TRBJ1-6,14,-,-,CASTLFLPSSPLHF,TGTGCCAGCACTCTATTCCTTCCTAGTTCACCCCTCCACTTT
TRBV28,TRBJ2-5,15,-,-,CASSRLGGVQETQYF,TGTGCCAGCAGTCGCCTTGGCGGGGTCCAAGAGACCCAGTACTTC
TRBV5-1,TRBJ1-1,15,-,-,CASSPSGGGGTEAFF,TGCGCCAGCAGCCCCTCGGGGGGAGGGGGCACTGAAGCTTTCTTT
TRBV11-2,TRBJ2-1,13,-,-,CASSLARYDEQFF,TGTGCCAGCAGCTTAGCCAGGTACGATGAGCAGTTCTTC
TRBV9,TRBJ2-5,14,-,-,CASSSDRDQETQYF,TGTGCCAGCAGCTCAGACAGAGACCAAGAGACCCAGTACTTC
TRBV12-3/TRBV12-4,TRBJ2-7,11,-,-,CASSAGGEQYF,TGTGCCAGCAGCGCCGGGGGCGAGCAGTACTTC
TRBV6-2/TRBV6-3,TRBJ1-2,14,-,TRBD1,CASSFGTGYYGYTF,TGTGCCAGCAGTTTCGGGACAGGCTACTATGGCTACACCTTC
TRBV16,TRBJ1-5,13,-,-,CASSQGRDRPQHF,TGTGCCAGCAGCCAGGGGAGGGATCGGCCCCAGCATTTT
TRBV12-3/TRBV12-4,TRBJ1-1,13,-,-,CASSSLTVNRAFF,TGTGCCAGCAGTTCTCTCACGGTGAATCGAGCTTTCTTT
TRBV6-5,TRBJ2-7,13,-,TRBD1,CASTGGTGYEQYF,TGTGCCAGCACAGGGGGGACAGGTTACGAGCAGTACTTC